One and the same sample provided the 16 T cell receptor beta chains below, sequenced in a study of T cells in localized non-small cell lung cancer. TCRdb's copy holds only in-frame clones and misses some; the assay was immunoSEQ multiplex PCR. In the table there are roughly 71,000 clones, approximately 87% of which are singletons. The material was peripheral blood, obtained before any cancer treatment. These receptors came from an older male donor with stage III squamous cell lung carcinoma.

The chain uses TRBV28 and TRBJ1-1, with a tentative D call TRBD1 (5 bases). The V end lost 5 bases, the J end lost 8 bases, and 15 bases lay between the germline ends. Germline loops: CDR1 MDHEN, CDR2 SYDVKM. The CDR3 sequence is 13 residues long. In DNA, the CDR3 is TGTGCCAGCAGTCAAGGGGAAAGGGGAGAAGCTTTCTTT. Translating it yields CASSQGERGEAFF.

This clone came up a few times. This chain links TRBV14 with TRBJ1-4; D remains ambiguous. With 1 base removed from V and 0 bases from J, the gap between germline ends came to 6 bases. The CDR3 is 15 residues long. Germline V gene lookup returns CDR1 SGHDN and CDR2 FVKESK. The CDR3 DNA reads as TGTGCCAGCAGCCAAGGCGGAGCAACTAATGAAAAACTGTTTTTT. Translating gives CASSQGGATNEKLFF.

The gene calls are TRBV7-2 and TRBJ2-7, with TRBD1 matching 8 bases. The junction had 3 bases not matched to a gene; V was cut back by 5 bases and J by 0 bases. Germline V gene lookup returns CDR1 SGHTA and CDR2 FQGNSA. This CDR3 is 14 amino acids long. In nucleotides, the CDR3 is TGTGCCAGCAGCCGGGACAGGAGCTCCTACGAGCAGTACTTC. Its translation is CASSRDRSSYEQYF.

The chain combines TRBV10-3 with TRBJ1-2; D might be TRBD1 (5 bases). V lost 7 bases, J lost 3 bases, and 15 bases lay in between. This CDR3 is 14 amino acids long. Per germline, CDR1 ENHRY and CDR2 SYGVKD. CDR3 loop: CAINSIRADYGYTF. DNA for the CDR3: TGTGCCATCAATTCCATCAGGGCGGACTATGGCTACACCTTC.

This clone has only a few counts. The chain has TRBV30 and TRBJ1-4; D is ambiguous. The CDR3 has 16 residues. Trimming stripped 0 bases from V and 5 bases from J, with 16 bases between. The germline gives CDR1 GTSNPN, CDR2 SVGIG (reference sequence). CDR3 amino acids: CAWSVLLSGENEKLFF. As DNA, the CDR3 is TGTGCCTGGAGTGTACTGCTGTCAGGAGAAAATGAAAAACTGTTTTTT.

This clone was seen once. This chain links TRBV6-6 with TRBJ2-2; D assignment may be TRBD1 or TRBD2 (6 bases each). The CDR3 is 12 amino acids. Deletions cut 6 bases from V and 7 bases from J, with 9 bases between. The germline CDR1 and CDR2 sequences are MNHNY and SVGAGI (reference sequence). The CDR3 nucleotides read TGTGCCAGCAGGGGGGGCGGCGGGGAGCTGTTTTTT. It yields the protein CASRGGGGELFF.

V is TRBV30 and J is TRBJ1-2, with D maybe TRBD1 (5 bases). Per the germline V gene, CDR1 is GTSNPN and CDR2 is SVGIG (reference sequence). The CDR3 loop spans 14 amino acids. V was pared by 2 bases and J by 5 bases, with 15 bases between. The CDR3 nucleotides read TGTGCCTGGAGTTCCGTGACCGGGGGGTATGGCTACACCTTC. Protein sequence: CAWSSVTGGYGYTF.

V is TRBV5-6 and J is TRBJ1-2; 7 bases match TRBD1. The CDR3 is 16 residues long. Trimming at V came to 0 bases and at J to 2 bases, leaving 7 bases not matched to a gene. Germline V gene sequence: CDR1 SGHDT, CDR2 YYEEEE. CDR3 nucleotide sequence: TGTGCCAGCAGCTTGGGGCCGGGACAGCAAAACTATGGCTACACCTTC. Its protein is CASSLGPGQQNYGYTF.

The V call is TRBV18, the J call TRBJ1-3, with D tentatively TRBD1 (5 bases). CDR3 length: 15 residues. CDR1 is KGHSH, CDR2 LQKENI, per germline. The germline V and J ends were trimmed by 3 bases and 0 bases, with 9 bases remaining between them. The CDR3 loop reads CASSPGASSGNTIYF. In DNA, the CDR3 is TGTGCCAGCTCACCCGGGGCCAGCTCTGGAAACACCATATATTTT.

The CDR3 region is CASSEEQGNGYTF. Written as DNA, the CDR3 is TGTGCCAGCAGCGAAGAGCAGGGGAATGGCTACACCTTC. V usage is TRBV9 and J usage is TRBJ1-2; D is possibly TRBD1 (6 bases). Trimming took off 3 bases at V and 6 bases at J, with 12 bases between the two ends. The CDR3 covers 13 residues. In germline, CDR1 is SGDLS, CDR2 YYNGEE.

This clone was detected only once. The rearrangement links TRBV6-6 to TRBJ2-4; the D gene is possibly TRBD1 (6 bases). This CDR3 is built from 14 residues. Germline CDR1 MNHNY, CDR2 SVGAGI (reference sequence). The V gene lost 5 bases and the J gene lost 1 base, with 9 bases spanning the gap. The CDR3 nucleotides are TGTGCCAGCAGTCCAGGGGCGGCCAAAAACATTCAGTACTTC. Encoded protein: CASSPGAAKNIQYF.

This sequence joins TRBV15 and TRBJ2-5; D gene uncertain. Germline CDR1 reads LNHNV; CDR2 reads YYDKDF (reference sequence). V was trimmed by 1 base and J by 4 bases, leaving 10 bases between them. CDR3 length: 14 amino acids. Written as DNA, the CDR3 is TGTGCCACCAGCAGAGGGGGTGAGGCAGAGACCCAGTACTTC. It specifies CATSRGGEAETQYF.

V gene TRBV5-1 combines with J gene TRBJ1-1; TRBD1 agrees at 7 bases. There are 14 residues in the CDR3. Germline values: CDR1 SGHRS, CDR2 YFSETQ. V lost 4 bases, J lost 3 bases, and 6 bases stayed unmatched. The DNA of the CDR3 is TGCGCCAGCAGCCCCCGGGACAGCCACACTGAAGCTTTCTTT. Amino acids: CASSPRDSHTEAFF.

The V gene is TRBV6-6, the J gene TRBJ1-5; a possible D gene is TRBD1 (5 bases). The CDR3 loop spans 14 amino acids. In germline, CDR1 is MNHNY, CDR2 SVGAGI (reference sequence). The germline V and J ends were trimmed by 7 bases and 5 bases, with 15 bases remaining between them. The CDR3: CASKNGGVDQPQHF. The DNA for the CDR3 is TGTGCCAGCAAGAATGGGGGGGTAGATCAGCCCCAGCATTTT.

The chain uses TRBV30 and TRBJ2-7, with D tentatively TRBD2 (5 bases). V was pared by 3 bases and J by 1 base, with 13 bases between. The germline V gene encodes CDR1 GTSNPN and CDR2 SVGIG (reference sequence). CDR3 length equals 14 residues. The CDR3 sequence is CAWRDRGPSYEQYF. The DNA for the CDR3 is TGTGCCTGGAGAGATAGAGGGCCTTCCTACGAGCAGTACTTC.

The rearrangement uses TRBV7-2 and TRBJ2-5; TRBD2 matches at 12 bases. Losses at the gene ends were 3 bases for V and 6 bases for J; bases not matched to a gene: 8. CDR3 size: 16 residues. Per germline, CDR1 SGHTA and CDR2 FQGNSA. CDR3 sequence: CASSLGLAGGQKTQYF. Written as DNA, the CDR3 is TGTGCCAGCAGCTTGGGGCTAGCGGGGGGGCAAAAGACCCAGTACTTC.